Listed below are T cell receptor beta chains from one sample, sequenced in a study of blood T cell repertoires in COVID-19. Profiling relied on immunoSEQ multiplex PCR, and the TCRdb table lists in-frame clones only, not all of them. The sample lists 300,000 or so clones; around 90% were seen once. The sample comprised peripheral blood. Every receptor here comes from a woman aged 30 to 39 with COVID-19, enrolled during active disease. CDR3s include the opening cysteine and the closing phenylalanine or tryptophan. The order of the fields is D gene, V gene, clone size, J gene, CDR3 DNA, CDR3 protein. D genes are given only for firm matches. For some rows the clone size is stated as once, few or many, or as a class when expanded; others skip it.

d_gene: TRBD1; v_gene: TRBV30; abundance: -; j_gene: TRBJ1-3; CDR3nt: TGTGCCTGGAATACCGGGACAGGGGGGGCTGGAAACACCATATATTTT; CDR3aa: CAWNTGTGGAGNTIYF
d_gene: TRBD2; v_gene: TRBV10-3; abundance: -; j_gene: TRBJ2-1; CDR3nt: TGTGCCATCGGGGAGAGGACTAGCCTCTCCTACAATGAGCAGTTCTTC; CDR3aa: CAIGERTSLSYNEQFF
d_gene: -; v_gene: TRBV19; abundance: -; j_gene: TRBJ1-5; CDR3nt: TGTGCCAGTAGTATGGAAAGGGGATATGGTCCCCAGCATTTT; CDR3aa: CASSMERGYGPQHF
d_gene: -; v_gene: TRBV30; abundance: -; j_gene: TRBJ1-5; CDR3nt: TGTGCCTGGAGTGGTGCAGTTAGCAATCAGCCCCAGCATTTT; CDR3aa: CAWSGAVSNQPQHF
d_gene: -; v_gene: TRBV19; abundance: -; j_gene: TRBJ2-7; CDR3nt: TGTGCCAGTAGTATAAGAGGGTACTCCTACGAGCAGTACTTC; CDR3aa: CASSIRGYSYEQYF
d_gene: -; v_gene: TRBV6-6; abundance: few; j_gene: TRBJ2-1; CDR3nt: TGTGCCAGCAGTTATGGGGCTCCAATAAACGGGAATGAGCAGTTCTTC; CDR3aa: CASSYGAPINGNEQFF
d_gene: TRBD1; v_gene: TRBV4-1; abundance: -; j_gene: TRBJ1-1; CDR3nt: TGCGCCAGCAGCCATAATTTGGACAGGGAAGCTTTCTTT; CDR3aa: CASSHNLDREAFF
d_gene: TRBD1; v_gene: TRBV18; abundance: -; j_gene: TRBJ1-4; CDR3nt: TGTGCCAGCTCACCGCAGGGGGAAGGAGGGAATGAAAAACTGTTTTTT; CDR3aa: CASSPQGEGGNEKLFF
d_gene: -; v_gene: TRBV6-1; abundance: -; j_gene: TRBJ1-2; CDR3nt: TGTGCCAGCAGTGAAGGGAACCGGGACACGGGTTCCTACACCTTC; CDR3aa: CASSEGNRDTGSYTF
d_gene: -; v_gene: TRBV14; abundance: -; j_gene: TRBJ1-1; CDR3nt: TGTGCCAGCAGCCAAATCTCCGGGAAGGTCACTGAAGCTTTCTTT; CDR3aa: CASSQISGKVTEAFF
d_gene: -; v_gene: TRBV7-9; abundance: -; j_gene: TRBJ2-4; CDR3nt: TGTGCCAGCAGCTCGCCGGAGGGACAGCTAGCCAAAAACATTCAGTACTTC; CDR3aa: CASSSPEGQLAKNIQYF
d_gene: -; v_gene: TRBV6-5; abundance: -; j_gene: TRBJ1-1; CDR3nt: TGTGCCAGCAGTTACTCGTTCCGTAACACTGAAGCTTTCTTT; CDR3aa: CASSYSFRNTEAFF
d_gene: -; v_gene: TRBV18; abundance: -; j_gene: TRBJ1-5; CDR3nt: TGTGCCAGCTCATCGGCCTCCGGGGAAGGTCAGCCCCAGCATTTT; CDR3aa: CASSSASGEGQPQHF
d_gene: TRBD2; v_gene: TRBV5-1; abundance: once; j_gene: TRBJ2-5; CDR3nt: TGCGCCAGCAGCGGGGGACTAGCGGAAGAAGAGACCCAGTACTTC; CDR3aa: CASSGGLAEEETQYF